Below, 30 T cell receptor beta chains from the same sample are listed, as sequenced in a study of blood T cell repertoires in COVID-19 (dated by TCRdb to between 2020 and 2021). Libraries were built with the immunoSEQ multiplex PCR assay. As stored in TCRdb, this immuneACCESS dataset retains in-frame rearrangements with V and J assigned. A fraction of the clones does not appear; measured against another copy, unresolved V genes explain less than half of the discrepancy, and the remainder lacks a known reason. A total of about 150,000 clones appear in this sample, 80% of them only once. The ten largest account for over 0.5% of the sample. Sequenced input: peripheral blood. The receptors derive from a man between 60 and 75 years old with acute or convalescent COVID-19.

V gene TRBV19 combines with J gene TRBJ1-4; 8 bases agree with TRBD1. Trimming at V came to 5 bases and at J to 8 bases, leaving 7 bases not matched to a gene. CDR3 length: 14 amino acids. The germline gives CDR1 LNHDA, CDR2 SQIVND (reference sequence). CDR3 DNA sequence: TGTGCCAGTAGTGACAGGGGCCGGAGCGAAAAACTGTTTTTT. Its protein product is CASSDRGRSEKLFF.

This chain links TRBV28 with TRBJ1-3; TRBD1 might be the D (6 bases). The CDR3 spans 13 residues. Deletions cut 3 bases from V and 5 bases from J, with 8 bases between. Germline V gives CDR1 MDHEN, CDR2 SYDVKM. The CDR3 region is CASSLGGRNTIYF. The CDR3 region has the DNA TGTGCCAGCAGTTTGGGGGGGCGAAACACCATATATTTT. Using reference TRBV28 and TRBJ1-3 for the parts outside the CDR3, the full variable domain is DVKVTQSSRYLVKRTGEKVFLECVQDMDHENMFWYRQDPGLGLRLIYFSYDVKMKEKGDIPEGYSVSREKKERFSLILESASTNQTSMYLCASSLGGRNTIYFGEGSWLTVV.

The J gene is TRBJ2-4, the V gene TRBV7-2; D perhaps matches TRBD2 (5 bases). The ends were cut back, 2 bases at V and 5 bases at J, with 13 bases in the middle. This CDR3 spans 15 amino acids. Germline loops: CDR1 SGHTA, CDR2 FQGNSA. CDR3 loop: CASSLRTGVQNIQYF. DNA for the CDR3: TGTGCCAGCAGCTTAAGAACCGGGGTTCAAAACATTCAGTACTTC. The full variable domain, its missing parts supplied by reference TRBV7-2 and TRBJ2-4, is GAGVSQSPSNKVTEKGKDVELRCDPISGHTALYWYRQSLGQGLEFLIYFQGNSAPDKSGLPSDRFSAERTGGSVSTLTIQRTQQEDSAVYLCASSLRTGVQNIQYFGAGTRLSVL.

This chain uses TRBV5-1 with TRBJ1-3; TRBD1 aligns across 7 bases. After removal of 7 bases from V and 0 bases from J, the junction contained 10 bases not matched to a gene. The CDR3 is 16 residues long. The V gene's germline CDR1 is SGHRS and CDR2 YFSETQ. CDR3 nucleotide sequence: TGCGCCAGCGGCCGGGACAGCCTACACTCTGGAAACACCATATATTTT. It is translated as CASGRDSLHSGNTIYF.

J is TRBJ2-5 and V is TRBV7-2; 13 positions agree with TRBD2. The CDR3 has 15 residues. V was clipped by 4 bases and J by 5 bases; unmatched bases: 4. Germline CDR1 is SGHTA and CDR2 is FQGNSA. CDR3 sequence reads: CASSSWTSGSETQYF. In nucleotides, the CDR3 is TGTGCCAGCAGCTCTTGGACTAGCGGGAGCGAGACCCAGTACTTC.

The gene calls are TRBV4-2 and TRBJ1-2; 9 nucleotides match TRBD1. CDR3 length: 14 residues. J lost 6 bases, V lost 4 bases, and 6 bases had no gene match. CDR1 is LGHNA and CDR2 is YNFKEQ in the germline V gene. DNA of the CDR3: TGTGCCAGCAGCCGGGACAGGGACCGGGATGGCTACACCTTC. Protein: CASSRDRDRDGYTF.

This sequence joins TRBV11-2 and TRBJ2-2; 15 bases align to TRBD2. Germline CDR1 reads SGHAT; CDR2 reads FQNNGV. Unmatched junction bases numbered 5, after V lost 5 bases and J lost 13 bases. This CDR3 is 14 amino acids long. CDR3 amino acids: CASSRTSGREALFF. The DNA of the CDR3 is TGTGCCAGCAGCCGGACTAGCGGGAGGGAAGCGCTGTTTTTT.

This chain joins TRBV5-4 and TRBJ1-5; D unclear. Looked up from germline, CDR1 is SGHNT and CDR2 is YYREEE (reference sequence). V was clipped by 1 base and J by 6 bases, with 11 bases between them. The CDR3 spans 14 residues. As DNA, the CDR3 is TGTGCCAGCAGCTTGAAGGGCGCGGGTCAGCCCCAGCATTTT. It is translated as CASSLKGAGQPQHF.

This chain connects TRBV6-6 to TRBJ2-3; 11 bases are a match to TRBD1. CDR1 and CDR2 (germline): MNHNY, SVGAGI (reference sequence). CDR3 length: 15 residues. With 5 bases clipped from V and 4 bases from J, the junction kept 5 bases outside the gene matches. This CDR3 is CASSLGTGGPDTQYF. CDR3 sequence (DNA): TGTGCCAGCAGTCTAGGGACAGGGGGACCAGATACGCAGTATTTT.

The chain recombines TRBV27 with TRBJ2-2, with TRBD2 matching 9 bases. The CDR3 loop spans 17 amino acids. J lost 4 bases, V lost 2 bases, and 8 bases had no gene match. Germline loops: CDR1 MNHEY, CDR2 SMNVEV (reference sequence). This CDR3 is CASSLRGAGGTTGELFF. The CDR3 nucleotides are TGTGCCAGCAGTTTAAGAGGGGCGGGAGGGACCACCGGGGAGCTGTTTTTT.

The sample holds one count of this clone. The V call is TRBV6-2 or TRBV6-3, the J call TRBJ1-5; 8 bases fit TRBD1. CDR1 is MNHEY, CDR2 SVGEGT, per germline. The ends lost 2 bases at V and 2 bases at J; junction bases unmatched: 2. The CDR3 sequence is 15 residues long. The CDR3 region is CASSYRGQGNQPQHF. The CDR3 nucleotides are TGTGCCAGCAGTTACCGGGGACAGGGCAATCAGCCCCAGCATTTT.

This chain links TRBV9 with TRBJ2-1; 12 nucleotides line up with TRBD2. Germline trimming cut 6 bases from V and 3 bases from J; bases unmatched to any gene: 7. The V gene's germline CDR1 is SGDLS and CDR2 YYNGEE. The CDR3 is made up of 16 amino acids. The DNA for the CDR3 is TGTGCCAGCACCCCGACTAGCGGGGGAAGCTACAATGAGCAGTTCTTC. Its translation: CASTPTSGGSYNEQFF.

The chain combines TRBV5-6 with TRBJ1-2, with no clear D. The germline V gene encodes CDR1 SGHDT and CDR2 YYEEEE. The CDR3 runs 15 residues. Trimming left V 3 bases short and J 1 base short, with 13 bases between. The CDR3 region is CASSSSPGYNYGYTF. The CDR3 DNA follows: TGTGCCAGCAGCTCGAGTCCCGGGTATAACTATGGCTACACCTTC.

The V and J genes are TRBV4-3 and TRBJ1-2; D ambiguous. The germline V gene has CDR1 LGHNA and CDR2 YSLEER. V was clipped by 0 bases and J by 4 bases, with 3 bases between them. The length of the CDR3 is 12 residues. The CDR3 DNA follows: TGCGCCAGCAGCCAAGACCGCTATGGCTACACCTTC. Encoded protein: CASSQDRYGYTF.

The genes are TRBV27 and TRBJ2-1, with a tentative D call TRBD1 (7 bases). With 8 bases removed from V and 9 bases from J, the gap between germline ends came to 26 bases. This CDR3 spans 16 amino acids. CDR1 is MNHEY and CDR2 is SMNVEV in the germline V gene (reference sequence). The CDR3 DNA sequence: TGTGCCAGCGGCTTGACAGGGCGCGGGATAAGGGGTGAGCAGTTCTTC. Protein product: CASGLTGRGIRGEQFF.

The chain links TRBV19 to TRBJ2-3; 14 bases match TRBD2. Germline CDR1 and CDR2: LNHDA and SQIVND (reference sequence). The CDR3 spans 17 residues. V lost 1 base to trimming and J lost 5 bases; unmatched junction nucleotides: 5. CDR3 sequence (DNA): TGTGCCAGTAGTATAGCTGGGACTAGCGGGGGCCTAGATACGCAGTATTTT. It is translated as CASSIAGTSGGLDTQYF.

This clone was detected only a few times. The chain links TRBV3-1 (or the pseudogene TRBV3-2) to TRBJ1-6; TRBD1 agrees at 7 bases. CDR3 size: 14 residues. Unmatched junction bases numbered 4, after V lost 6 bases and J lost 5 bases. Germline CDR1 reads LGHDT; CDR2 reads YNNKEL (reference sequence). CDR3 bases: TGTGCCAGCAGAGTGACAGGGAATAATTCACCCCTCCACTTT. It specifies CASRVTGNNSPLHF.

This CDR3 is CASSVTGNTEAFF. CDR3 nucleotides: TGTGCCAGCAGTGTGACGGGGAACACTGAAGCTTTCTTT. This chain links TRBV7-9 with TRBJ1-1; D is unclear. Looked up from germline, CDR1 is SEHNR and CDR2 is FQNEAQ (reference sequence). There are 13 residues in the CDR3. The germline V and J ends were trimmed by 6 bases and 1 base, with 9 bases remaining between them.

The V gene is TRBV2, the J gene TRBJ2-7, with D maybe TRBD1 (6 bases). Trimming pared 3 bases from V and 6 bases from J, leaving 12 bases between. Germline values: CDR1 SNHLY, CDR2 FYNNEI. The CDR3 has 13 residues. The CDR3 protein is CASSDRGVREQYF. CDR3 nucleotide sequence: TGTGCCAGCAGTGACAGGGGTGTACGCGAGCAGTACTTC.

V usage is TRBV19 and J usage is TRBJ2-1; TRBD2 matches at 12 bases. J lost 2 bases, V lost 9 bases, and 2 bases had no gene match. Germline loops: CDR1 LNHDA, CDR2 SQIVND (reference sequence). CDR3 size: 14 residues. Here the CDR3 reads CASGLAGTYNEQFF. The CDR3 nucleotides read TGTGCCAGCGGACTAGCGGGGACCTACAATGAGCAGTTCTTC.

The chain combines TRBV7-2 with TRBJ2-6, with 10 bases identical to TRBD1. The CDR3 is 17 amino acids. V was pared by 5 bases and J by 2 bases, with 6 bases of the junction left unmatched. CDR1 SGHTA and CDR2 FQGNSA come from the germline V gene. CDR3 sequence (DNA): TGTGCCAGCAGCACCCGACAGGGGGCGCCTGGGGCCAACGTCCTGACTTTC. Translated, it gives CASSTRQGAPGANVLTF. The full variable domain, in which reference TRBV7-2 and TRBJ2-6 provide the parts outside the CDR3, is GAGVSQSPSNKVTEKGKDVELRCDPISGHTALYWYRQSLGQGLEFLIYFQGNSAPDKSGLPSDRFSAERTGGSVSTLTIQRTQQEDSAVYLCASSTRQGAPGANVLTFGAGSRLTVL.

This clone was observed a handful of times. The chain links TRBV3-1 (or the pseudogene TRBV3-2) to TRBJ1-1; D not certain. The germline V gene encodes CDR1 LGHDT and CDR2 YNNKEL (reference sequence). V shed 3 bases and J shed 8 bases, with 13 bases lying between them. CDR3 length equals 13 residues. The CDR3 is CASSQAPGLEAFF. CDR3 sequence (DNA): TGTGCCAGCAGCCAGGCCCCAGGCCTGGAAGCTTTCTTT.

The rearrangement uses TRBV21-1 and TRBJ1-3; the table's D gene call, TRBD1, was not cross checked with the DNA. TRBV21-1 is recorded as a pseudogene. The CDR3 consists of 17 residues. The CDR3 DNA follows: TGTGCCAGCAGTCCGGGGACAGGCCACTTTTCTGGAAACACCATATATTTT. This encodes CASSPGTGHFSGNTIYF.

J is TRBJ2-3 and V is TRBV28; maybe TRBD1 (5 bases). There are 16 residues in the CDR3. The germline CDR1 and CDR2 sequences are MDHEN and SYDVKM. Trimming removed 3 bases at V and 6 bases at J, with 19 bases between. CDR3 in DNA: TGTGCCAGCAGTTTTTCGCAGGGAAGGATTCCGGATACGCAGTATTTT. Protein product: CASSFSQGRIPDTQYF.

This clone was seen just once. V usage is TRBV2 and J usage is TRBJ2-3, with TRBD2 matching 7 bases. Germline CDR1 SNHLY, CDR2 FYNNEI. V lost 7 bases, J lost 2 bases, and 9 bases stayed unmatched. The CDR3 sequence is 15 residues long. The CDR3 protein is CASIQSGTYTDTQYF. The CDR3 DNA reads TGTGCCAGCATTCAGAGCGGGACCTACACAGATACGCAGTATTTT.

The chain couples TRBV28 to TRBJ2-5; TRBD2 is a possible D gene (5 bases). The CDR3 has 14 residues. Germline V lookup: CDR1 MDHEN, CDR2 SYDVKM. V shed 3 bases and J shed 5 bases, with 13 bases lying between them. CDR3 sequence: CASSFPGVRETQYF. DNA for the CDR3: TGTGCCAGCAGTTTTCCCGGGGTTCGGGAGACCCAGTACTTC.

CDR3 region: CASSQDWRGGEQYF. CDR3 sequence (DNA): TGCGCCAGCAGCCAAGATTGGCGGGGTGGGGAGCAGTACTTC. This sequence joins TRBV4-3 and TRBJ2-7, with a tentative D call TRBD2 (6 bases). The CDR3 contains 14 residues. Trimming cost V 0 bases and J 7 bases, with 13 bases left between them. Germline V gives CDR1 LGHNA, CDR2 YSLEER.

V and J are TRBV5-4 and TRBJ2-7; perhaps TRBD1 as D (6 bases). V was pared by 2 bases and J by 6 bases, with 18 bases between. The CDR3 runs 15 residues. CDR1 SGHNT and CDR2 YYREEE come from the germline V gene (reference sequence). The DNA of the CDR3 is TGTGCCAGCAGCTTTTTAGGGGGTAGGAAGGGCGAGCAGTACTTC. Amino acids: CASSFLGGRKGEQYF.

Worth noting for this clone: The same CDR3 is also encoded by other DNA sequences in this sample. The chain uses TRBV28 and TRBJ1-3; the match to TRBD1 covers 8 bases. Germline CDR1 reads MDHEN; CDR2 reads SYDVKM. V was clipped by 6 bases and J by 4 bases; unmatched bases: 5. The CDR3 is 14 amino acids. The CDR3 region has the DNA TGTGCCAGCAGCCCCAGACAGGGGGGAAACACCATATATTTT. It is translated as CASSPRQGGNTIYF. The complete variable domain, with remaining parts taken from reference TRBV28 and TRBJ1-3, reads DVKVTQSSRYLVKRTGEKVFLECVQDMDHENMFWYRQDPGLGLRLIYFSYDVKMKEKGDIPEGYSVSREKKERFSLILESASTNQTSMYLCASSPRQGGNTIYFGEGSWLTVV.

The chain links TRBV11-2 to TRBJ1-5, with D tentatively TRBD1 (5 bases). Germline V CDR1 and CDR2: SGHAT, FQNNGV. The CDR3 sequence is 14 residues long. V lost 1 base to trimming and J lost 9 bases, with 13 bases between them. The chain's CDR3 is CASSLGSQGWPQHF. Here the CDR3 DNA reads TGTGCCAGCAGCTTAGGAAGCCAGGGCTGGCCCCAGCATTTT.